The next 21 T cell receptor beta chains were all read from a single sample in a study of siplizumab effects on memory and regulatory T cells. Their recognized antigens are unknown. Method: immunoSEQ multiplex PCR; TCRdb's copy keeps in-frame clones and lacks some. The data show some 9,900 clones, about half seen once. The authors kept the mixed lymphocyte reaction cells in coculture at 37°C for under 7 days. Material for sequencing was CFSE-low (dividing) CD4+ T cells sorted from an allogeneic mixed lymphocyte reaction. These receptors all come from a human donor in good health; the cells came from an allogeneic mixed lymphocyte reaction.

The CDR3 loop is CASSHGHAYGYTF. Written as DNA, the CDR3 is TGCGCCAGCAGTCATGGACACGCCTATGGCTACACCTTC. The genes are TRBV5-1 and TRBJ1-2; D may be TRBD1 (5 bases). This CDR3 has 13 residues. CDR1 is SGHRS, CDR2 YFSETQ, per germline. V was shortened by 5 bases and J by 4 bases, with 12 bases between the two germline ends.

V is TRBV10-1 and J is TRBJ2-1, with D tentatively TRBD2 (6 bases). V dropped 2 bases and J dropped 4 bases, with 12 bases sitting between them. Germline V gives CDR1 WNHNN, CDR2 SYGVQD (reference sequence). The CDR3 length is 15 residues. DNA for the CDR3: TGCGCCAGCAGTGAGGGGGGGACTCTTTACAATGAGCAGTTCTTC. Its protein is CASSEGGTLYNEQFF.

This clone was seen a few times. The chain carries TRBV27 and TRBJ2-7, with TRBD1 as a possible D gene (6 bases). V was trimmed by 4 bases and J by 4 bases, leaving 17 bases between them. CDR1 and CDR2 from the germline V gene are MNHEY and SMNVEV (reference sequence). CDR3 length: 15 residues. The CDR3 bases are TGTGCCAGCAGTTGGGGGACAAGTCTTCTTTACGAGCAGTACTTC. It specifies CASSWGTSLLYEQYF.

V usage is TRBV18 and J usage is TRBJ1-1; a weak D match, TRBD1 (5 bases). Trimming pared 6 bases from V and 12 bases from J, leaving 14 bases between. The CDR3 contains 11 residues. Per germline, CDR1 KGHSH and CDR2 LQKENI. CDR3 sequence (DNA): TGTGCCAGCTCTGACCAGGGATCAACTTTCTTT. It yields the protein CASSDQGSTFF. Full variable domain (remainder filled in from reference TRBV18 and TRBJ1-1): NAGVMQNPRHLVRRRGQEARLRCSPMKGHSHVYWYRQLPEEGLKFMVYLQKENIIDESGMPKERFSAEFPKEGPSILRIQQVVRGDSAAYFCASSDQGSTFFGQGTRLTVV.

J is TRBJ2-2 and V is TRBV7-2; 8 bases map to TRBD2. CDR1 SGHTA and CDR2 FQGNSA come from the germline V gene. Trimming cost V 2 bases and J 6 bases; bases outside gene matches: 8. The CDR3 spans 16 residues. The CDR3 sequence: CASSLHPSGRAGELFF. In nucleotides, the CDR3 is TGTGCCAGCAGCTTACACCCTAGCGGGCGCGCCGGGGAGCTGTTTTTT. Based on the CDR3 plus reference TRBV7-2 and TRBJ2-2, the full variable domain is GAGVSQSPSNKVTEKGKDVELRCDPISGHTALYWYRQSLGQGLEFLIYFQGNSAPDKSGLPSDRFSAERTGGSVSTLTIQRTQQEDSAVYLCASSLHPSGRAGELFFGEGSRLTVL.

V gene TRBV28 combines with J gene TRBJ2-7; no firm D call. The CDR3 extends over 11 amino acids. V lost 8 bases and J lost 1, with 6 bases in between. CDR1 is MDHEN and CDR2 is SYDVKM in the germline V gene. This CDR3 reads CASVYSYEQYF. The CDR3, as DNA: TGTGCCAGCGTCTATTCCTACGAGCAGTACTTC.

V usage is TRBV4-2 and J usage is TRBJ2-1; no reliable D call. Between the trimmed V and J ends, which lost 4 bases and 7 bases, there was a span of 20 bases. The CDR3 is 16 amino acids. Germline CDR1 LGHNA, CDR2 YNFKEQ. CDR3 sequence: CASSLLEGSSFNEQFF. The CDR3 DNA is TGTGCCAGCAGCCTCCTGGAAGGATCAAGTTTTAATGAGCAGTTCTTC.

The gene calls are TRBV15 and TRBJ1-2; D uncertain. The V and J ends lost 0 bases and 8 bases respectively, with 10 bases between them. The germline gives CDR1 LNHNV, CDR2 YYDKDF (reference sequence). The CDR3 is 13 residues long. The CDR3 nucleotides are TGTGCCACCAGCAGAGATAGAAGGCTGGGCTACACCTTC. It translates to CATSRDRRLGYTF.

There are a few counts of this clone. J is TRBJ1-1 and V is TRBV2; a possible D gene is TRBD1 (5 bases). V lost 2 bases and J 4 bases, leaving 11 bases between the germline ends. The germline gives CDR1 SNHLY, CDR2 FYNNEI. The length of the CDR3 is 14 residues. CDR3 sequence: CASSEWDRGTEAFF. DNA for the CDR3: TGTGCCAGCAGTGAATGGGATAGGGGCACTGAAGCTTTCTTT.

This clone was seen a few times. Other DNA sequences in the sample encode the same CDR3. This chain joins TRBV6-6 and TRBJ2-2, with D maybe TRBD1 (6 bases). V lost 2 bases and J lost 6, with 13 bases in between. Germline V CDR1 and CDR2: MNHNY, SVGAGI (reference sequence). The CDR3 spans 15 residues. The CDR3 coding sequence is TGTGCCAGCAGTTACACACAGGGTTCCGCCGGGGAGCTGTTTTTT. Amino acid sequence: CASSYTQGSAGELFF.

The chain uses TRBV5-1 and TRBJ2-2, with D possibly being TRBD1 (5 bases). V was cut by 4 bases and J by 1 base, with 14 bases left in between. CDR3 length: 16 amino acids. The germline V gene has CDR1 SGHRS and CDR2 YFSETQ. Here the CDR3 DNA reads TGCGCCAGCAGCCTCTGGGTTACAGGGAACACCGGGGAGCTGTTTTTT. Protein product: CASSLWVTGNTGELFF. The complete variable domain, with remaining parts taken from reference TRBV5-1 and TRBJ2-2, reads KAGVTQTPRYLIKTRGQQVTLSCSPISGHRSVSWYQQTPGQGLQFLFEYFSETQRNKGNFPGRFSGRQFSNSRSEMNVSTLELGDSALYLCASSLWVTGNTGELFFGEGSRLTVL.

The rearrangement links TRBV7-4 to TRBJ2-1; TRBD1 or TRBD2 may be the D gene (5 bases each). Deletions cut 2 bases from V and 8 bases from J, with 16 bases between. This CDR3 is built from 15 residues. CDR1 is SGHVT and CDR2 is SQSDAQ in the germline V gene. The CDR3 spells CASSLFGTITDEQFF. The CDR3 region has the DNA TGTGCCAGCAGCTTATTTGGGACGATAACAGATGAGCAGTTCTTC. Based on the CDR3 plus reference TRBV7-4 and TRBJ2-1, the full variable domain is GAGVSQSPRYKVAKRGRDVALRCDSISGHVTLYWYRQTLGQGSEVLTYSQSDAQRDKSGRPSGRFSAERPERSVSTLKIQRTEQGDSAVYLCASSLFGTITDEQFFGPGTRLTVL.

V is TRBV30 and J is TRBJ1-2; 7 positions match TRBD1. Trimming removed 3 bases from V and 4 bases from J; junction bases left unmatched: 5. This CDR3 is built from 13 residues. Per germline, CDR1 GTSNPN and CDR2 SVGIG (reference sequence). In DNA, the CDR3 is TGTGCCTGGAGAGAGCAGGGGGGCTATGGCTACACCTTC. Its protein product is CAWREQGGYGYTF.

This clone has only a few counts. The V gene is TRBV6-5, the J gene TRBJ1-6, with a tentative D call TRBD1 (6 bases). This CDR3 has 14 residues. With 6 bases removed from V and 9 bases from J, the gap between germline ends came to 15 bases. The germline CDR1 and CDR2 sequences are MNHEY and SVGAGI. CDR3 loop: CASSRDTPSSPLHF. In DNA form, the CDR3 reads TGTGCCAGCAGCCGGGACACTCCAAGTTCACCCCTCCACTTT.

The chain links TRBV4-1 to TRBJ2-2, with 10 bases matching TRBD1. Per germline, CDR1 MGHRA and CDR2 YSYEKL. CDR3 length equals 18 residues. With 0 bases clipped from V and 4 bases from J, the junction kept 8 bases outside the gene matches. The CDR3 region is CASSQDPRGTGVTGELFF. The CDR3 DNA is TGCGCCAGCAGCCAAGACCCCCGGGGGACAGGGGTCACCGGGGAGCTGTTTTTT.

The V gene is TRBV25-1, the J gene TRBJ1-2; 9 bases map to TRBD1. With 10 bases clipped from V and 8 bases from J, the junction kept 17 bases outside the gene matches. This CDR3 contains 15 residues. Germline V gene data show CDR1 as MGHDK and CDR2 as SYGVNS. CDR3 region: CATRPDRGPSGGYTF. DNA of the CDR3: TGTGCCACCCGTCCGGACAGGGGACCTTCTGGGGGCTACACCTTC.

The chain joins TRBV11-2 to TRBJ2-7, with D perhaps matching TRBD1 (5 bases). Between the trimmed V and J ends, which lost 0 bases and 3 bases, there was a span of 21 bases. CDR3 length: 18 amino acids. Germline-derived CDR1 and CDR2 are SGHAT and FQNNGV. CDR3 residues: CASSLDQGMGLSGYEQYF. In DNA form, the CDR3 reads TGTGCCAGCAGCTTAGATCAGGGAATGGGTCTTTCTGGCTACGAGCAGTACTTC.

This clone was picked up a small number of times. The V call is TRBV10-1, the J call TRBJ1-6; 10 bases are a match to TRBD1. The junction had 3 bases not matched to a gene; V was cut back by 0 bases and J by 7 bases. CDR3 length: 16 residues. Germline CDR1 reads WNHNN; CDR2 reads SYGVQD (reference sequence). In nucleotides, the CDR3 is TGCGCCAGCAGTGAGTCAAGGACAGGGGGAAATTCACCCCTCCACTTT. It yields the protein CASSESRTGGNSPLHF.

The chain employs TRBV7-3 and TRBJ1-1; no definite D call. The germline gives CDR1 SGHTA, CDR2 FQGTGA. V was shortened by 5 bases and J by 1 base, with 11 bases between the two germline ends. There are 14 residues in the CDR3. CDR3 region: CASSRFSRNTEAFF. CDR3 DNA: TGTGCCAGCAGCCGATTTTCCCGGAACACTGAAGCTTTCTTT.

V usage is TRBV30 and J usage is TRBJ1-1, with D uncertain. V was trimmed by 0 bases and J by 4 bases, leaving 9 bases between them. Germline CDR1 and CDR2: GTSNPN and SVGIG (reference sequence). The CDR3 is 13 amino acids. This CDR3 reads CAWSVLGPTEAFF. In DNA form, the CDR3 reads TGTGCCTGGAGTGTACTAGGGCCCACTGAAGCTTTCTTT.

The chain couples TRBV19 to TRBJ2-1; D is unresolved. The CDR3 covers 14 residues. With 5 bases removed from V and 9 bases from J, the gap between germline ends came to 17 bases. CDR1 is LNHDA, CDR2 SQIVND, per germline (reference sequence). The CDR3 sequence is CASSPTIKVFEQFF. CDR3 bases: TGTGCCAGTAGTCCGACAATAAAGGTATTTGAGCAGTTCTTC.